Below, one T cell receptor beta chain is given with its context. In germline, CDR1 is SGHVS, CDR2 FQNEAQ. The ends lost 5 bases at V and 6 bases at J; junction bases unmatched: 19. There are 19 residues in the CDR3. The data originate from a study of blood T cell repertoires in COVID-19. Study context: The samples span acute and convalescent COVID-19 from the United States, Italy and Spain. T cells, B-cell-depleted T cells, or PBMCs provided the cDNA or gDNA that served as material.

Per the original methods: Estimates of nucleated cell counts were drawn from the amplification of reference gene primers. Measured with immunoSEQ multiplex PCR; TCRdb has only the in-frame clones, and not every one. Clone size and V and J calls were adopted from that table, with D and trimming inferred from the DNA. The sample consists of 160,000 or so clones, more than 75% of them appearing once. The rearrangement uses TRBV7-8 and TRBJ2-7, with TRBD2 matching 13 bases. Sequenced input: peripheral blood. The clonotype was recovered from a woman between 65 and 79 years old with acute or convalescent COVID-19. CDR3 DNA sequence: TGTGCCAGCAGCGGCGGGACTAGCGGGACTCGACTCGCTACTGGCGAGCAGTACTTC. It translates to CASSGGTSGTRLATGEQYF.